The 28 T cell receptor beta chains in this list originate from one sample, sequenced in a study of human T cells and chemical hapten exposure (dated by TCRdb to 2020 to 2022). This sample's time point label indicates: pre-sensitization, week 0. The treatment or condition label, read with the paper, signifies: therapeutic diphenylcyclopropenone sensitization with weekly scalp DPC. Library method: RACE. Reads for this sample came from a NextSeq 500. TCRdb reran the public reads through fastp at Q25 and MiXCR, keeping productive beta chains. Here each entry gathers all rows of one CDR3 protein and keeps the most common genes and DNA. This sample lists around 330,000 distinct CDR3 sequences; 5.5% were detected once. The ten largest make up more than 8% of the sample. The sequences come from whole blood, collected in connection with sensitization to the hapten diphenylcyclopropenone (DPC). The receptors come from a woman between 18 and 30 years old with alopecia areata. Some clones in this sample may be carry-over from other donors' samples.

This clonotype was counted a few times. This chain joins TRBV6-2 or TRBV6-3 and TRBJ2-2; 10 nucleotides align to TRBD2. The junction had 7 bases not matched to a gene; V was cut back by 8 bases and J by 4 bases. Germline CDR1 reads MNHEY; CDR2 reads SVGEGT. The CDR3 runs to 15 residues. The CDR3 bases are TGTGCCAGCCGGTTAGGACTAGCGGTCACCGGGGAGCTGTTTTTT. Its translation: CASRLGLAVTGELFF.

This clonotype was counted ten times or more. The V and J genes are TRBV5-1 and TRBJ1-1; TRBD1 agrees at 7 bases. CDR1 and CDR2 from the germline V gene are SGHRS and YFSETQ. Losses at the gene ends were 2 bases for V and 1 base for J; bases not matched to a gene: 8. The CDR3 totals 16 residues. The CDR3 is CASSFGQVGRNTEAFF. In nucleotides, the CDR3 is TGCGCCAGCAGCTTTGGACAGGTAGGGAGGAACACTGAAGCTTTCTTT.

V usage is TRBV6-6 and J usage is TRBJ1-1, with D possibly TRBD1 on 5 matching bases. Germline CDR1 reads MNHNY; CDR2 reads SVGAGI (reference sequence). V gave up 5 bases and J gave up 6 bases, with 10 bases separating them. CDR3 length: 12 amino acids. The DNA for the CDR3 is TGTGCCAGCAGTGGAGGGGTAGCTGAAGCTTTCTTT. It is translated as CASSGGVAEAFF.

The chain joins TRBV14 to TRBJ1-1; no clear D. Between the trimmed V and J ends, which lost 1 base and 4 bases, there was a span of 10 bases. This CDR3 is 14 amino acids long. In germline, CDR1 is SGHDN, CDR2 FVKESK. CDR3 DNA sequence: TGTGCCAGCAGCCAAGTAATGGAGGCCACTGAAGCTTTCTTT. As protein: CASSQVMEATEAFF.

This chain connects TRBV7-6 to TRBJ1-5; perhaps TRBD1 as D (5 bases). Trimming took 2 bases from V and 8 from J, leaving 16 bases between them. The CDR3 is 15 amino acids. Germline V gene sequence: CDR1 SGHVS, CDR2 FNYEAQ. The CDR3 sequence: CASSLLPGNQEPQHF. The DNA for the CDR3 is TGTGCCAGCAGCTTATTGCCAGGGAATCAGGAGCCCCAGCATTTT.

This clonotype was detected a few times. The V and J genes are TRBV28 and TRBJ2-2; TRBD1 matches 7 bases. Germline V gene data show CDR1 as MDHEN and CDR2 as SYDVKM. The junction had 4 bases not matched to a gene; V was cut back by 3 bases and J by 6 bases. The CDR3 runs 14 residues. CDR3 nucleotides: TGTGCCAGCAGTTTGACAGGGTTCCCCGGGGAGCTGTTTTTT. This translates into CASSLTGFPGELFF.

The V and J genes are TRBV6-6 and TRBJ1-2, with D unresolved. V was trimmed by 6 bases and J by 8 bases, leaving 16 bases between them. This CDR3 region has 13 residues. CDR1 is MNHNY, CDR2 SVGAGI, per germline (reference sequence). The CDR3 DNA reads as TGTGCCAGCAGCCCCCCCTCGCAGGCCGGCTACACCTTC. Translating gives CASSPPSQAGYTF.

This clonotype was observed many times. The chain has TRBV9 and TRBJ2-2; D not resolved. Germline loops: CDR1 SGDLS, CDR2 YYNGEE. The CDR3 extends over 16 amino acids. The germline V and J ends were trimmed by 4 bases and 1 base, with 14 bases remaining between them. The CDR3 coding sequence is TGTGCCAGCAGCCCCATGGCGCGACAGAACACCGGGGAGCTGTTTTTT. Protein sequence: CASSPMARQNTGELFF.

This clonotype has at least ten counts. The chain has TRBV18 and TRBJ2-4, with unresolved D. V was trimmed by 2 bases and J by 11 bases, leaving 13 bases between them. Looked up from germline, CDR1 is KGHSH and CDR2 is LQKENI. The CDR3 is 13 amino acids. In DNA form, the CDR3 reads TGTGCCAGCTCACCAGACGCTTTCACCCTTCAGTACTTC. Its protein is CASSPDAFTLQYF.

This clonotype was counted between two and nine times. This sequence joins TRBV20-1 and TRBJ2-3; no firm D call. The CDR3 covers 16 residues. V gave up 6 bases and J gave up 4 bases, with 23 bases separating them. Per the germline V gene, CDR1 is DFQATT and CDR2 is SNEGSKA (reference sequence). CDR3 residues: CSAARLLNSGADTQYF. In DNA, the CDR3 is TGCAGTGCCGCGAGGCTCTTAAACAGTGGCGCAGATACGCAGTATTTT.

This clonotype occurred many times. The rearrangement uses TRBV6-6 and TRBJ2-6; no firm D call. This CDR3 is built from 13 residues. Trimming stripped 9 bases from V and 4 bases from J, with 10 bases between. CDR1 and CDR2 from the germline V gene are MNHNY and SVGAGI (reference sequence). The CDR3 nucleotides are TGTGCCAGTAACCAACCAGGGGCCAACGTCCTGACTTTC. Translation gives CASNQPGANVLTF.

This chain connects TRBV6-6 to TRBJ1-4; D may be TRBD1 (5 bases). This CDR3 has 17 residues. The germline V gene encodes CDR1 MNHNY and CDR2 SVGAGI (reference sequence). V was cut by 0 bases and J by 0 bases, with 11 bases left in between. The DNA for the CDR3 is TGTGCCAGCAGTTACTCGGCAGGGCGCCCAACTAATGAAAAACTGTTTTTT. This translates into CASSYSAGRPTNEKLFF.

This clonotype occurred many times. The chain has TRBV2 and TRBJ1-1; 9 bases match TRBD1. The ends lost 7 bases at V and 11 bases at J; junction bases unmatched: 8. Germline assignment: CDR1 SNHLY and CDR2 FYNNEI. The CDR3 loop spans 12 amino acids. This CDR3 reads CASTYTGGMAFF. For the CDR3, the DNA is TGTGCCAGCACTTATACAGGGGGCATGGCTTTCTTT.

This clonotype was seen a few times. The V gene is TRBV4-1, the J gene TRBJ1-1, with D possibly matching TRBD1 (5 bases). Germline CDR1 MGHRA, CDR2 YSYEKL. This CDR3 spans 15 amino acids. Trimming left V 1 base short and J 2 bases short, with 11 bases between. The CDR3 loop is CASSQGEGPNTEAFF. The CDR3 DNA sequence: TGCGCCAGCAGCCAAGGTGAGGGGCCTAACACTGAAGCTTTCTTT.

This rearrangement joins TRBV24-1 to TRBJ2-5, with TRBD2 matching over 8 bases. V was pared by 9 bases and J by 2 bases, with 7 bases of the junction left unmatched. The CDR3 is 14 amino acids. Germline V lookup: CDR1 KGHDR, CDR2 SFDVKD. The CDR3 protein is CATDSGVYQETQYF. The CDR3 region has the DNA TGTGCCACCGATAGCGGGGTCTATCAAGAGACCCAGTACTTC.

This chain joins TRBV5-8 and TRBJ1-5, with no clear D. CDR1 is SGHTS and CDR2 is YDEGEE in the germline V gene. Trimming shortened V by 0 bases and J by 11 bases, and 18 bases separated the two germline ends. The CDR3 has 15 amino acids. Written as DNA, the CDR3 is TGTGCCAGCAGCTTGGTTTCGGTCCGAGGATTGTCCCAGCATTTT. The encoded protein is CASSLVSVRGLSQHF.

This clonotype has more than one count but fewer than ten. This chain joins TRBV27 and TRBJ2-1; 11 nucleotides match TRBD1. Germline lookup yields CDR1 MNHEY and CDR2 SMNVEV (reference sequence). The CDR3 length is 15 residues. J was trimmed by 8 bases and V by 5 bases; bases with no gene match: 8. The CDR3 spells CASSLSDRGQHEQFF. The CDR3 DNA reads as TGTGCCAGCAGTCTCTCGGACAGGGGGCAGCATGAGCAGTTCTTC.

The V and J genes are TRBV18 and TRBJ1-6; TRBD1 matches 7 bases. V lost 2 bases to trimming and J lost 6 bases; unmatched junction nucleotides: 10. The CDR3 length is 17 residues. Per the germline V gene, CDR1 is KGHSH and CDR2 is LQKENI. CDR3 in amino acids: CASSPSGLGQLNSPLHF. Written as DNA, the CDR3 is TGTGCCAGCTCACCATCTGGGTTGGGACAGCTTAATTCACCCCTCCACTTT.

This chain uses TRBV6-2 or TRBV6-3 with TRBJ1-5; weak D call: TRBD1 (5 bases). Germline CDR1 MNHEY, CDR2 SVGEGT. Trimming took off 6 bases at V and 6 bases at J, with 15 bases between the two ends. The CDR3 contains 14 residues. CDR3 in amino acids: CASSRGTTGQPQHF. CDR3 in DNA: TGTGCCAGCAGCCGCGGGACCACAGGTCAGCCCCAGCATTTT.

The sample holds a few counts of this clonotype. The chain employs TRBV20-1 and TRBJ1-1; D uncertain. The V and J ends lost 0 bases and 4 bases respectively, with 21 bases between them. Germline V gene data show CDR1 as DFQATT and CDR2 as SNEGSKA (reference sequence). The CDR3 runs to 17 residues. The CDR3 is CSARDTRFKNLRTEAFF. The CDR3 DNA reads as TGCAGTGCTAGAGATACGCGATTTAAGAATTTGCGCACTGAAGCTTTCTTT.

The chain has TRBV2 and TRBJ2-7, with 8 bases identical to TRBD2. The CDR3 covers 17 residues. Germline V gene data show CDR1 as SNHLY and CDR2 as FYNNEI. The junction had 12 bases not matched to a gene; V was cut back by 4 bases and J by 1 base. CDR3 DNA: TGTGCCAGCAGTGTGTTAGCGGGGCCCGGATCATCCTACGAGCAGTACTTC. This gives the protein CASSVLAGPGSSYEQYF.

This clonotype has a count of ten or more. This chain's CDR3 is CSAWTGSYEQYF. In nucleotides, the CDR3 is TGCAGTGCTTGGACAGGCTCCTACGAGCAGTACTTC. This chain joins TRBV20-1 and TRBJ2-7; 7 bases align to TRBD1. Germline CDR1 and CDR2: DFQATT and SNEGSKA (reference sequence). This CDR3 spans 12 amino acids. Losses at the gene ends were 5 bases for V and 0 bases for J; bases not matched to a gene: 1.

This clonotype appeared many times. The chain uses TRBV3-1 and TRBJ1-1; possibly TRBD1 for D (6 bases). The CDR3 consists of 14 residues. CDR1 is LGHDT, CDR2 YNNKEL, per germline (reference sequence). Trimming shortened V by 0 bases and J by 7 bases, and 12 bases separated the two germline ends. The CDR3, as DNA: TGTGCCAGCAGCCAAGACAGTGCAGGGGATGAAGCTTTCTTT. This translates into CASSQDSAGDEAFF.

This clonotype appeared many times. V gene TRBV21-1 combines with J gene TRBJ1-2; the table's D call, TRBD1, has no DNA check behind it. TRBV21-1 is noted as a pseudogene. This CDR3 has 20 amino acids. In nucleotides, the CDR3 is TGTGCCAGCAGCAAACGATCCGGCGGGGGCCGCTACGCTGCTAACTATGGCTACACCTTC. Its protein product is CASSKRSGGGRYAANYGYTF.

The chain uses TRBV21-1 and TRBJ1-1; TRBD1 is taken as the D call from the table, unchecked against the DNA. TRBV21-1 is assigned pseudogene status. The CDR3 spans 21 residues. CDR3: CASSNATPKTGQVVWNPEAFF. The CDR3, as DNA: TGTGCCAGCAGCAATGCAACTCCAAAAACAGGACAGGTCGTATGGAACCCTGAAGCTTTCTTT.

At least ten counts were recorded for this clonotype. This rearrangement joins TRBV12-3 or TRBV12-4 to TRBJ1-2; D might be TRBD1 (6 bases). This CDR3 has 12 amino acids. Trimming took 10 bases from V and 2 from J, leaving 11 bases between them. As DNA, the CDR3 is TGTGCCAAATACGACAGGAACTATGGCTACACCTTC. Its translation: CAKYDRNYGYTF.

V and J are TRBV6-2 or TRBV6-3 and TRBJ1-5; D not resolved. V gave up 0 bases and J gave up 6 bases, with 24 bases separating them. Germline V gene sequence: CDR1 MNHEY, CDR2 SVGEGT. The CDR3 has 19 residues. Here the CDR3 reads CASSYSWGGRDGRSQPQHF. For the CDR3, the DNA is TGTGCCAGCAGTTACTCATGGGGAGGTAGAGACGGACGAAGTCAGCCCCAGCATTTT.

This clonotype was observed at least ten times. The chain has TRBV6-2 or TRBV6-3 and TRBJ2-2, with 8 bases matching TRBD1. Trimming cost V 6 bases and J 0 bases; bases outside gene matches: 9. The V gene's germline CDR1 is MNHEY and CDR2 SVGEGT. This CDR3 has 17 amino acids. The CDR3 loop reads CASSPPGQDANTGELFF. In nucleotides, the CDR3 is TGTGCCAGCAGCCCACCGGGACAGGATGCGAACACCGGGGAGCTGTTTTTT.